This T cell receptor beta chain was captured by sequencing in a study of CD8+CD57+ T cells in acquired aplastic anemia. Profiling of TCR beta VDJ combinations and CDR3 sequences used genomic DNA as template. A single record per CDR3 protein comes from TCRdb applying MiXCR to the reads. The table lists under 200,000 distinct CDR3 sequences, under 55% of them singletons. This CDR3 is built from 14 residues. Germline CDR1 MNHEY, CDR2 SMNVEV (reference sequence). V shed 2 bases and J shed 3 bases, with 8 bases lying between them. An expansion of CD8+CD57+ cells by flow cytometry had been shown in patients chosen for sequencing.

This rearrangement joins TRBV27 to TRBJ1-3; D perhaps matches TRBD1 (6 bases). The TCR sequence derives from a human donor with aplastic anemia. The specimen sequenced was sorted CD4+, CD8+, or CD8+CD57+ T cells (not recorded which) from PBMCs. The DNA for the CDR3 is TGTGCCAGCAGTTTAATAGGGGGTGGAAACACCATATATTTT. It specifies CASSLIGGGNTIYF.